The following is a T cell receptor (beta chain) sequence with its context. These data originate in a study of technical replicates of blood from a handful of donors. Produced via immunoSEQ multiplex PCR; TCRdb's table is partial and in-frame only. This sample yields just under 60,000 clones, of which around 91% are seen a single time; approximately 3.6% belongs to the top ten. V was pared by 4 bases and J by 5 bases, with 11 bases between. In germline, CDR1 is MNHEY, CDR2 SVGAGI. The CDR3 spans 13 residues. The receptor was derived from a human donor in good health. Some clones in this sample may be carry-over from other donors' samples. The genes are TRBV6-5 and TRBJ1-1; the D gene is possibly TRBD1 (5 bases). The sequencing sample was made of PBMCs. The CDR3 loop reads CASSSGGVTEAFF. The CDR3 DNA sequence: TGTGCCAGCAGTTCGGGGGGGGTAACTGAAGCTTTCTTT.